This T cell receptor beta chain came from a study of blood T cell repertoires in COVID-19. Overall study context: The United States, Italy and Spain provided the acute and convalescent COVID-19 samples.

CDR3 size: 14 residues. Germline CDR1 is MGHDK and CDR2 is SYGVNS. V was clipped by 5 bases and J by 4 bases; unmatched bases: 7. As processed by the authors: Researchers report that nucleated cell counts were estimated from reference gene primer amplification. Assay: immunoSEQ multiplex PCR; the TCRdb copy retains only in-frame clones and omits some. The V and J calls and clone size are taken from that table; D and trimming were inferred from the DNA. The table has some 250,000 clones, roughly nine tenths seen once. Sequencing was done on a sample of PBMCs or T cells enriched from blood (not recorded which). This receptor was obtained from a human donor in a cohort exposed to, infected with or recovered from COVID-19 (not recorded which). The donor label of this sample is uncertain. The chain links TRBV25-1 to TRBJ1-2; 7 nucleotides line up with TRBD1. The CDR3 DNA is TGTGCCAGCAGTAAGGGGGCGAGAAGCTATGGCTACACCTTC. It codes for CASSKGARSYGYTF.